The 29 T cell receptor beta chains listed next were all sequenced from one sample in a study of blood T cell repertoires in COVID-19. Data came from immunoSEQ multiplex PCR; TCRdb stores just in-frame clones and leaves some out. The data hold some 250,000 clones, with around 86% observed a single time. The sequenced material came from peripheral blood. These receptors all stem from a woman in her thirties who had recovered from COVID-19.

The chain joins TRBV6-5 to TRBJ1-2, with TRBD1 matching 7 bases. Per germline, CDR1 MNHEY and CDR2 SVGAGI. The ends lost 6 bases at V and 4 bases at J; junction bases unmatched: 8. The CDR3 length is 14 residues. CDR3 residues: CASRPGTASYGYTF. CDR3 nucleotide sequence: TGTGCCAGCAGACCCGGGACAGCTTCCTATGGCTACACCTTC.

The rearrangement joins TRBV27 to TRBJ2-3; D is perhaps TRBD2 (6 bases). The length of the CDR3 is 16 residues. Looked up from germline, CDR1 is MNHEY and CDR2 is SMNVEV (reference sequence). The V gene lost 4 bases and the J gene lost 0 bases, with 14 bases spanning the gap. The CDR3 DNA follows: TGTGCCAGCAGTTCCTACCGGGGGACTAGCACAGATACGCAGTATTTT. This translates into CASSSYRGTSTDTQYF.

This clone has a single count. The chain couples TRBV29-1 to TRBJ1-2; no definite D call. The germline V gene has CDR1 SQVTM and CDR2 ANQGSEA. The CDR3 is 12 amino acids. The germline V and J ends were trimmed by 0 bases and 7 bases, with 9 bases remaining between them. The CDR3 DNA reads TGCAGCGTTGAAGATGGTACAACTGGCTACACCTTC. Translated, it gives CSVEDGTTGYTF. Variable domain in full (rest from reference TRBV29-1 and TRBJ1-2): SAVISQKPSRDICQRGTSLTIQCQVDSQVTMMFWYRQQPGQSLTLIATANQGSEATYESGFVIDKFPISRPNLTFSTLTVSNMSPEDSSIYLCSVEDGTTGYTFGSGTRLTVV.

V and J are TRBV11-2 and TRBJ2-1, with TRBD2 matching 8 bases. The V gene's germline CDR1 is SGHAT and CDR2 FQNNGV. Trimming cost V 5 bases and J 9 bases; bases outside gene matches: 9. The CDR3 totals 14 residues. CDR3 coding DNA: TGTGCCAGCAGCGACGGCCGGGGGGGCGGTGAGCAGTTCTTC. This codes for CASSDGRGGGEQFF.

The chain carries TRBV6-1 and TRBJ1-2; 10 nucleotides line up with TRBD1. Germline lookup yields CDR1 MNHNS and CDR2 SASEGT. The junction had 3 bases not matched to a gene; V was cut back by 2 bases and J by 6 bases. This CDR3 has 14 amino acids. CDR3 bases: TGTGCCAGCAGTGAAAGACAGGGGGCTGATGGCTACACCTTC. Protein product: CASSERQGADGYTF.

V and J are TRBV6-2 or TRBV6-3 and TRBJ1-5; weak D call: TRBD1 (5 bases). CDR1 MNHEY and CDR2 SVGEGT come from the germline V gene. Between the trimmed V and J ends, which lost 5 bases and 0 bases, there was a span of 17 bases. This CDR3 is built from 17 residues. The CDR3 here is CASSKGRTNRSNQPQHF. The CDR3 bases are TGTGCCAGCAGTAAAGGACGGACAAATCGTAGCAATCAGCCCCAGCATTTT.

This sequence joins TRBV7-2 and TRBJ2-1, with 12 positions matching TRBD2. V trimming: 1 base; J trimming: 9 bases; junction bases outside the gene matches: 10. This CDR3 is built from 17 residues. Germline V gives CDR1 SGHTA, CDR2 FQGNSA. The DNA of the CDR3 is TGTGCCAGCAGCTTAGTCCCTAGCGGGGGGGCCCTCGGTGAGCAGTTCTTC. Protein: CASSLVPSGGALGEQFF. The full variable domain, with the rest looked up from reference TRBV7-2 and TRBJ2-1, is GAGVSQSPSNKVTEKGKDVELRCDPISGHTALYWYRQSLGQGLEFLIYFQGNSAPDKSGLPSDRFSAERTGGSVSTLTIQRTQQEDSAVYLCASSLVPSGGALGEQFFGPGTRLTVL.

This sequence joins TRBV13 and TRBJ1-6, with D perhaps matching TRBD1 (6 bases). Looked up from germline, CDR1 is PRHDT and CDR2 is FYEKMQ (reference sequence). The CDR3 consists of 18 residues. Trimming took off 5 bases at V and 9 bases at J, with 26 bases between the two ends. The CDR3 coding sequence is TGTGCCAGCAGCATGACAGGACATTCAGGCCCAATCGGTTCACCCCTCCACTTT. It codes for CASSMTGHSGPIGSPLHF.

This sequence joins TRBV2 and TRBJ1-6; D unclear. Germline assignment: CDR1 SNHLY and CDR2 FYNNEI. The V end was cut by 8 bases, the J end by 13 bases, with 15 bases between. The CDR3 covers 12 residues. In DNA, the CDR3 is TGTGCCAGCCGACAACCTCCCGCGCCCCTCCACTTT. As protein: CASRQPPAPLHF.

The rearrangement links TRBV5-1 to TRBJ2-7; a possible D gene is TRBD1 (5 bases). The ends were cut back, 4 bases at V and 6 bases at J, with 14 bases in the middle. Germline lookup yields CDR1 SGHRS and CDR2 YFSETQ. This CDR3 has 13 amino acids. The CDR3 sequence: CASSPGGALEQYF. The CDR3 nucleotides are TGCGCCAGCAGCCCCGGTGGGGCTCTCGAGCAGTACTTC.

In its sample, this clone was seen once. The chain couples TRBV18 to TRBJ1-2; D unresolved. V gave up 4 bases and J gave up 6 bases, with 18 bases separating them. Germline V gives CDR1 KGHSH, CDR2 LQKENI. The length of the CDR3 is 15 residues. The CDR3 here is CASSLIGEGNHGYTF. CDR3 DNA sequence: TGTGCCAGCTCACTGATCGGGGAAGGGAACCATGGCTACACCTTC. The whole variable domain, remainder taken from reference TRBV18 and TRBJ1-2, is NAGVMQNPRHLVRRRGQEARLRCSPMKGHSHVYWYRQLPEEGLKFMVYLQKENIIDESGMPKERFSAEFPKEGPSILRIQQVVRGDSAAYFCASSLIGEGNHGYTFGSGTRLTVV.

This chain joins TRBV7-9 and TRBJ1-4; a weak D match, TRBD1 (6 bases). V was shortened by 8 bases and J by 4 bases, with 20 bases between the two germline ends. The CDR3 consists of 16 residues. Germline assignment: CDR1 SEHNR and CDR2 FQNEAQ (reference sequence). The CDR3 is CASLPAVQGHNEKLFF. The CDR3 DNA reads as TGTGCCAGCCTCCCCGCTGTGCAGGGGCATAATGAAAAACTGTTTTTT.

The chain recombines TRBV19 with TRBJ1-1; D ambiguous. This CDR3 spans 13 amino acids. The germline V and J ends were trimmed by 8 bases and 1 base, with 11 bases remaining between them. Germline V lookup: CDR1 LNHDA, CDR2 SQIVND (reference sequence). The CDR3 region has the DNA TGTGCCAGTGCCCGTCGGGGGAACACTGAAGCTTTCTTT. Residues: CASARRGNTEAFF.

The count of this clone is one. V usage is TRBV27 and J usage is TRBJ2-1; D possibly corresponds to TRBD2 (8 bases). Germline loops: CDR1 MNHEY, CDR2 SMNVEV (reference sequence). The CDR3 has 15 residues. Trimming removed 6 bases from V and 3 bases from J, with 15 bases in between. In nucleotides, the CDR3 is TGTGCCAGCAGCCGGGAGGGGACAGACTACAATGAGCAGTTCTTC. Translated, it gives CASSREGTDYNEQFF.

This sequence joins TRBV9 and TRBJ2-3, with 10 bases identical to TRBD2. CDR3 size: 15 residues. J was trimmed by 0 bases and V by 4 bases; bases with no gene match: 2. The V gene's germline CDR1 is SGDLS and CDR2 YYNGEE. CDR3 loop: CASSFSGRSTDTQYF. The CDR3 bases are TGTGCCAGCAGCTTTAGCGGGAGGAGCACAGATACGCAGTATTTT. The full variable domain, in which reference TRBV9 and TRBJ2-3 provide the parts outside the CDR3, is DSGVTQTPKHLITATGQRVTLRCSPRSGDLSVYWYQQSLDQGLQFLIQYYNGEERAKGNILERFSAQQFPDLHSELNLSSLELGDSALYFCASSFSGRSTDTQYFGPGTRLTVL.

The chain employs TRBV6-5 and TRBJ1-2, with 10 bases aligning to TRBD1. This CDR3 comprises 14 residues. V was clipped by 2 bases and J by 6 bases; unmatched bases: 3. Germline CDR1 and CDR2: MNHEY and SVGAGI. CDR3 residues: CASSYGDRGNGYTF. Written as DNA, the CDR3 is TGTGCCAGCAGTTACGGGGACAGGGGAAATGGCTACACCTTC.

This clone was counted once. The chain links TRBV7-2 to TRBJ1-6; D gene unclear. Between the trimmed V and J ends, which lost 4 bases and 9 bases, there was a span of 7 bases. The CDR3 length is 12 residues. Germline CDR1 SGHTA, CDR2 FQGNSA. The CDR3 nucleotides are TGTGCCAGCAGCTCCCGGGGTTCACCCCTCCACTTT. It specifies CASSSRGSPLHF.

V and J are TRBV29-1 and TRBJ2-7, with 13 bases aligning to TRBD2. The CDR3 is made up of 17 amino acids. CDR1 is SQVTM, CDR2 ANQGSEA, per germline. Trimming took 5 bases from V and 1 from J; bases not matched to a gene: 11. In DNA, the CDR3 is TGCAGCGTTCTGATCGTTAGACTAGCGGGGGGTTCCTACGAGCAGTACTTC. It is translated as CSVLIVRLAGGSYEQYF.

The chain recombines TRBV7-8 with TRBJ1-4; 7 bases match TRBD1. This CDR3 has 14 residues. The germline V gene has CDR1 SGHVS and CDR2 FQNEAQ. V lost 1 base, J lost 5 bases, and 1 base stayed unmatched. CDR3 loop: CASSLGDRNEKLFF. The CDR3 region has the DNA TGTGCCAGCAGCTTAGGGGACAGAAATGAAAAACTGTTTTTT.

This chain connects TRBV13 to TRBJ1-4; D gene unclear. CDR3 length: 12 residues. V was clipped by 0 bases and J by 8 bases, with 4 bases between them. Germline values: CDR1 PRHDT, CDR2 FYEKMQ (reference sequence). CDR3 residues: CASSLGAEKLFF. In DNA form, the CDR3 reads TGTGCCAGCAGCTTAGGGGCAGAAAAACTGTTTTTT. Combining the CDR3 with reference TRBV13 and TRBJ1-4 gives the whole variable domain AAGVIQSPRHLIKEKRETATLKCYPIPRHDTVYWYQQGPGQDPQFLISFYEKMQSDKGSIPDRFSAQQFSDYHSELNMSSLELGDSALYFCASSLGAEKLFFGSGTQLSVL.

V and J are TRBV9 and TRBJ2-3; 12 bases match TRBD2. The CDR3 totals 16 residues. V shed 3 bases and J 6 bases; nucleotides not matched to a gene: 8. Germline assignment: CDR1 SGDLS and CDR2 YYNGEE. CDR3 DNA sequence: TGTGCCAGCAGCGCCGGGACTAGCGGGTCATGGGATACGCAGTATTTT. Translated: CASSAGTSGSWDTQYF.

V gene TRBV11-1 combines with J gene TRBJ2-7; TRBD1 agrees at 9 bases. With V trimmed by 1 base and J by 7 bases, 5 bases remained unmatched. Germline V gene data show CDR1 as SGHAT and CDR2 as FQDESV (reference sequence). The CDR3 extends over 14 amino acids. The CDR3 DNA reads TGTGCCAGCAGCTTAGTACAGGGGGCAGAGGAGCAGTACTTC. It is translated as CASSLVQGAEEQYF.

The chain has TRBV19 and TRBJ2-3; TRBD1 matches at 9 bases. CDR3 length: 12 residues. V shed 6 bases, J shed 11 bases, and the junction held 6 bases outside the gene matches. Per germline, CDR1 LNHDA and CDR2 SQIVND (reference sequence). The CDR3 DNA is TGTGCCAGTAGCCGGGACAGGGTAGTGCAGTATTTT. This gives the protein CASSRDRVVQYF. The variable domain in full, with the rest retrieved from reference TRBV19 and TRBJ2-3, is DGGITQSPKYLFRKEGQNVTLSCEQNLNHDAMYWYRQDPGQGLRLIYYSQIVNDFQKGDIAEGYSVSREKKESFPLTVTSAQKNPTAFYLCASSRDRVVQYFGPGTRLTVL.

The genes are TRBV6-4 and TRBJ2-3; D is perhaps TRBD2 (6 bases). There are 13 residues in the CDR3. V shed 8 bases and J shed 6 bases, with 15 bases lying between them. Germline V gene lookup returns CDR1 MRHNA and CDR2 SNTAGT. The CDR3 bases are TGTGCCAGCTCGGAGGGTGATAAGGATACGCAGTATTTT. This translates into CASSEGDKDTQYF.

The chain couples TRBV10-3 to TRBJ1-5; tentative D call: TRBD1 (5 bases). The V gene lost 3 bases and the J gene lost 7 bases, with 13 bases spanning the gap. From germline, CDR1 is ENHRY and CDR2 SYGVKD. This CDR3 has 14 amino acids. CDR3 nucleotide sequence: TGTGCCATCAGTGAAGGCGGGGCGGGACAGCCCCAGCATTTT. The encoded protein is CAISEGGAGQPQHF.

CDR3 sequence reads: CASSLAWEGENTEAFF. CDR3 bases: TGTGCCAGCAGCTTAGCTTGGGAGGGGGAGAACACTGAAGCTTTCTTT. V gene TRBV13 combines with J gene TRBJ1-1, with D perhaps TRBD1 (6 bases). CDR1 and CDR2 from the germline V gene are PRHDT and FYEKMQ (reference sequence). Trimming removed 1 base from V and 1 base from J, with 13 bases in between. This CDR3 is built from 16 residues.

The V gene is TRBV5-1, the J gene TRBJ2-6, with D possibly being TRBD1 (5 bases). This CDR3 has 19 amino acids. Trimming stripped 0 bases from V and 0 bases from J, with 16 bases between. CDR1 SGHRS and CDR2 YFSETQ come from the germline V gene. The CDR3 spells CASSLVGHVSGSGANVLTF. The DNA of the CDR3 is TGCGCCAGCAGCTTGGTGGGGCACGTGAGTGGCTCTGGGGCCAACGTCCTGACTTTC.

This clone was counted between two and nine times. The chain joins TRBV5-4 to TRBJ2-7; D unresolved. From germline, CDR1 is SGHNT and CDR2 YYREEE (reference sequence). There are 15 residues in the CDR3. The V end was cut by 1 base, the J end by 2 bases, with 13 bases between. The CDR3 region is CASSLMLSSPYEQYF. The CDR3 coding sequence is TGTGCCAGCAGCTTGATGTTATCCTCTCCCTACGAGCAGTACTTC.

In DNA form, the CDR3 reads TGTGCCAGCAATCCAGTCTCTGGGGCCAACGTCCTGACTTTC. Translated, it gives CASNPVSGANVLTF. This chain uses TRBV6-5 with TRBJ2-6; D is unresolved. V shed 7 bases and J shed 0 bases, with 7 bases lying between them. Germline CDR1 and CDR2: MNHEY and SVGAGI. This CDR3 has 14 residues.